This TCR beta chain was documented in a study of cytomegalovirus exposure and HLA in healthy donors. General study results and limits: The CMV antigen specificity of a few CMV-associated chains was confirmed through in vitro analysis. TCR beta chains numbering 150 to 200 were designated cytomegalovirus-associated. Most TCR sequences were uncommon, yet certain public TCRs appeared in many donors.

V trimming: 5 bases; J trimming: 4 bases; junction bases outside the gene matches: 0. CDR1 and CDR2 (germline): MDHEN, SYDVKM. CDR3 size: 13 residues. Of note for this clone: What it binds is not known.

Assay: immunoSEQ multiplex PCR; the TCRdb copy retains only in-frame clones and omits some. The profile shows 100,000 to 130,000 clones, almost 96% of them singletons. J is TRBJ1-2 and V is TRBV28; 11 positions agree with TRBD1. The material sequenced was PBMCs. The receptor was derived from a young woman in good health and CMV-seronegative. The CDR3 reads CASSGTGGYGYTF. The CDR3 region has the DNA TGTGCCAGCAGTGGGACAGGGGGCTATGGCTACACCTTC.